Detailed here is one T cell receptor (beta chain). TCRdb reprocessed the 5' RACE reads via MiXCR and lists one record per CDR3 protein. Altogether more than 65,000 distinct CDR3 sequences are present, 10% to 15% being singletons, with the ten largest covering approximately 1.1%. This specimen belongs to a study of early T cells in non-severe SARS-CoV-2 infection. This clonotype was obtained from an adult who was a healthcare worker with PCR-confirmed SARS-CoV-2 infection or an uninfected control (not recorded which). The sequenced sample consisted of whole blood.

The CDR3 here is CASSIGPLVGYTF. In nucleotides, the CDR3 is TGTGCCAGTAGTATAGGTCCCCTCGTTGGCTACACCTTC. This chain links TRBV19 with TRBJ1-2; D gene ambiguous. Germline assignment: CDR1 LNHDA and CDR2 SQIVND (reference sequence). This CDR3 is 13 amino acids long. The V end was cut by 1 base, the J end by 7 bases, with 10 bases between. The entire variable domain, with the rest obtained from reference TRBV19 and TRBJ1-2, is as follows: DGGITQSPKYLFRKEGQNVTLSCEQNLNHDAMYWYRQDPGQGLRLIYYSQIVNDFQKGDIAEGYSVSREKKESFPLTVTSAQKNPTAFYLCASSIGPLVGYTFGSGTRLTVV.